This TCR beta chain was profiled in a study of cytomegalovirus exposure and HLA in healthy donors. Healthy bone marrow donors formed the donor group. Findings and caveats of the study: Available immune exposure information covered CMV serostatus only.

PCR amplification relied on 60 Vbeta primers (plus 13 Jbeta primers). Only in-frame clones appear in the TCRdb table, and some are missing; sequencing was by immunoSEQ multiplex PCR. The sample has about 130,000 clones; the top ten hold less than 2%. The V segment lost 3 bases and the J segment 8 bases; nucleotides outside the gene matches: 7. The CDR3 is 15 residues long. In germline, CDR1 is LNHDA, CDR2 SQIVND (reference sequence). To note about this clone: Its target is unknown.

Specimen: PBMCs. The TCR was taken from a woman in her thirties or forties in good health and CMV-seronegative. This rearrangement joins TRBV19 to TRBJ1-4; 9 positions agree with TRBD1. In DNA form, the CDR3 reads TGTGCCAGTAGTATGGTGGACAGGGGAAACGAAAAACTGTTTTTT. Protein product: CASSMVDRGNEKLFF.